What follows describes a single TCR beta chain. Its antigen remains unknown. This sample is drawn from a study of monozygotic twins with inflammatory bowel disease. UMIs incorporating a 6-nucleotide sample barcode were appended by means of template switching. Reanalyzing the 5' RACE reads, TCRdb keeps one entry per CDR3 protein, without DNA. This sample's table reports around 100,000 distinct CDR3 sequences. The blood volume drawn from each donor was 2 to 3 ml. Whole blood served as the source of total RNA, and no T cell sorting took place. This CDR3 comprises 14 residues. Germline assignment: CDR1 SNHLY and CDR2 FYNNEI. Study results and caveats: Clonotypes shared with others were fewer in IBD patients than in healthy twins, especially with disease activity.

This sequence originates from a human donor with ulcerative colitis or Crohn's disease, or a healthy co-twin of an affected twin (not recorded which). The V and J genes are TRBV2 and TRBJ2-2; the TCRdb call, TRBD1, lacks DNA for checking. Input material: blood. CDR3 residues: CASGQGTGTGELFF.